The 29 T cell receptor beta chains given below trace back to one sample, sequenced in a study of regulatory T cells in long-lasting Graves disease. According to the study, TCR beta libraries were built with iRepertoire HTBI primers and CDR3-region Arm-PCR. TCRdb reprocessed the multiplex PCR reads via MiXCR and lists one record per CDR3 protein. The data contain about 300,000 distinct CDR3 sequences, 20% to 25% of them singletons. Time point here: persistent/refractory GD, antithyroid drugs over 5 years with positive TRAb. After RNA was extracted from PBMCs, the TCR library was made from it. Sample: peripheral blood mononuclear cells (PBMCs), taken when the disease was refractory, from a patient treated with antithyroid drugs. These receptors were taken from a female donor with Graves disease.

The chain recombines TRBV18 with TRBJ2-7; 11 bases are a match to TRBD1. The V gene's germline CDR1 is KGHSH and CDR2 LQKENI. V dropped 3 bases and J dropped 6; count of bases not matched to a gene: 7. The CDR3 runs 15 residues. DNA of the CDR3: TGTGCCAGCTCACCTGTCCCGGGACAGGGGGTCGAGCAGTACTTC. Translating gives CASSPVPGQGVEQYF.

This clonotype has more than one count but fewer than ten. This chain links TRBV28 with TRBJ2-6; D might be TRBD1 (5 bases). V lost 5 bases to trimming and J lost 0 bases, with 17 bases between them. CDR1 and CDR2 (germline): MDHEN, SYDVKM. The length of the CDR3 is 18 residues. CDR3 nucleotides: TGTGCCAGCAGTCAGGCAGGGTGGGGAAGCTCTGGGGCCAACGTCCTGACTTTC. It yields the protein CASSQAGWGSSGANVLTF. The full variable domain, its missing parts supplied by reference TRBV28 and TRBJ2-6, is DVKVTQSSRYLVKRTGEKVFLECVQDMDHENMFWYRQDPGLGLRLIYFSYDVKMKEKGDIPEGYSVSREKKERFSLILESASTNQTSMYLCASSQAGWGSSGANVLTFGAGSRLTVL.

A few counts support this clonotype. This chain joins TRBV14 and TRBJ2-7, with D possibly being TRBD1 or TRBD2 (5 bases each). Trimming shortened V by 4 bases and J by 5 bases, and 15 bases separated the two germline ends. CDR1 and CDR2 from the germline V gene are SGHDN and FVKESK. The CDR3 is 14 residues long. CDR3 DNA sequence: TGTGCCAGCAGCCGGGACCTTCAAGGGGACGAGCAGTACTTC. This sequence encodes CASSRDLQGDEQYF.

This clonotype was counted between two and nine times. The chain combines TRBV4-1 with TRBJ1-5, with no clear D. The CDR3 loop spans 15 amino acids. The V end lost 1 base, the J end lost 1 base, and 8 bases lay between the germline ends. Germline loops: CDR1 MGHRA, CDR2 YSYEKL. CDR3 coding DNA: TGCGCCAGCAGCCAAGGAGGACTGAGCAATCAGCCCCAGCATTTT. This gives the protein CASSQGGLSNQPQHF.

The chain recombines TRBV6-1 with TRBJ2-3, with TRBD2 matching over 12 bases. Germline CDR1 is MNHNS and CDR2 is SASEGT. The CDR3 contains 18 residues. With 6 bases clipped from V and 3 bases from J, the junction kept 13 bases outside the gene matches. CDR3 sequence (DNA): TGTGCCAGCAGCCACGGACTAGCGGGGTCGGACCTAACAGATACGCAGTATTTT. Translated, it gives CASSHGLAGSDLTDTQYF.

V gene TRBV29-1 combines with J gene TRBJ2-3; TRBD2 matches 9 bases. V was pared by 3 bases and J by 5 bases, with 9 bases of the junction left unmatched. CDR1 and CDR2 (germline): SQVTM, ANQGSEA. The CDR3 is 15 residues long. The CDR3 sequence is CSVEFPAAGGDTQYF. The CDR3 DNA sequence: TGCAGCGTTGAGTTCCCAGCAGCGGGAGGAGATACGCAGTATTTT.

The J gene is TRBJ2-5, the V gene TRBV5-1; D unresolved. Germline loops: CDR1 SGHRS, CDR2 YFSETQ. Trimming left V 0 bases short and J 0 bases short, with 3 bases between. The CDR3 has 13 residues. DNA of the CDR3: TGCGCCAGCAGCTTGGAGTACCAAGAGACCCAGTACTTC. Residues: CASSLEYQETQYF.

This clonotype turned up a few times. The CDR3 loop reads CAIQSGQGRNTEAFF. The DNA of the CDR3 is TGTGCCATCCAATCCGGACAGGGTCGGAACACTGAAGCTTTCTTT. The chain carries TRBV6-1 and TRBJ1-1; 8 nucleotides line up with TRBD1. Trimming at V came to 10 bases and at J to 1 base, leaving 11 bases not matched to a gene. The V gene's germline CDR1 is MNHNS and CDR2 SASEGT. This CDR3 is 15 amino acids long.

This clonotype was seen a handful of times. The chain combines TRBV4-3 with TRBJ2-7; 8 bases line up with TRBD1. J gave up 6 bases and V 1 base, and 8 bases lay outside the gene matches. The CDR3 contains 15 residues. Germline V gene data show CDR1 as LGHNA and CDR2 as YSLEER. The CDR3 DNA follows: TGCGCCAGCAGCCAAGCGGGACAGGCCTCCCGCGAGCAGTACTTC. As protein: CASSQAGQASREQYF.

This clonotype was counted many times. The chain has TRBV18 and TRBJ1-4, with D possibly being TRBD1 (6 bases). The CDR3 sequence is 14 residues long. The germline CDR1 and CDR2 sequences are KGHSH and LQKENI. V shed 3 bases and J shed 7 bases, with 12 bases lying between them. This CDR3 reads CASSPEGVSEKLFF. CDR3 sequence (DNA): TGTGCCAGCTCACCGGAGGGGGTATCTGAAAAACTGTTTTTT.

The CDR3 DNA reads TGTGCCAGCAGCCAAGGTGGAACGTTCGGAGAGACCCAGTACTTC. Its protein is CASSQGGTFGETQYF. The chain combines TRBV14 with TRBJ2-5; D gene uncertain. The CDR3 sequence is 15 residues long. Trimming took 1 base from V and 4 from J, leaving 13 bases between them. CDR1 SGHDN and CDR2 FVKESK come from the germline V gene.

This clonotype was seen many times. CDR3 region: CASSPWGRTEAFF. For the CDR3, the DNA is TGTGCCAGCAGTCCCTGGGGTAGGACTGAAGCTTTCTTT. The chain joins TRBV27 to TRBJ1-1; D call uncertain. V lost 5 bases to trimming and J lost 5 bases, with 12 bases between them. Germline V gives CDR1 MNHEY, CDR2 SMNVEV (reference sequence). The CDR3 length is 13 residues.

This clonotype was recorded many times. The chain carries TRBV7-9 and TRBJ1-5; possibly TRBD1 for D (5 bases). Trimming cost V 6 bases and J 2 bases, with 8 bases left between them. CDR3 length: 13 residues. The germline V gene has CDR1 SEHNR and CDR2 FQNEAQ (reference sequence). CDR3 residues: CASSRDGNQPQHF. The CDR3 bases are TGTGCCAGCAGTCGGGACGGCAATCAGCCCCAGCATTTT.

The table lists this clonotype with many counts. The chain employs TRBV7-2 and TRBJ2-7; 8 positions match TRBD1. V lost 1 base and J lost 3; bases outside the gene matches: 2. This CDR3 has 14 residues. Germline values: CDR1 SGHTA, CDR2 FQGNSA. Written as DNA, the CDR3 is TGTGCCAGCAGCTTAGGGACAGGGATCTACGAGCAGTACTTC. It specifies CASSLGTGIYEQYF.

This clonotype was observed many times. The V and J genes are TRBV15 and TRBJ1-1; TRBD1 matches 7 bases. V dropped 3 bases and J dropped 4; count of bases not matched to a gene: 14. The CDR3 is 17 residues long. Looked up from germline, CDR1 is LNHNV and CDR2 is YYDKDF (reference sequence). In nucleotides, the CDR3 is TGTGCCACCAGCAGGCGGTTGACAGGGTTGGGGAGCACTGAAGCTTTCTTT. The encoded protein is CATSRRLTGLGSTEAFF.

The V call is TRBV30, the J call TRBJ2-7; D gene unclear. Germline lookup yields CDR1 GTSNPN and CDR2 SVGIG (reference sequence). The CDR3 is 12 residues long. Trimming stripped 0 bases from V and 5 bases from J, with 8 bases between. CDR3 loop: CAWSVLSDEQYF. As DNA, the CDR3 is TGTGCCTGGAGTGTACTGTCGGACGAGCAGTACTTC.

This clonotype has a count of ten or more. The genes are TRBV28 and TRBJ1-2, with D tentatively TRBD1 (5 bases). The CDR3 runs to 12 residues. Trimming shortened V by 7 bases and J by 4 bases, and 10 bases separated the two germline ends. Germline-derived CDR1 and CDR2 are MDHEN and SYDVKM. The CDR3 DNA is TGTGCCAGCAAGTGGGACCCCTATGGCTACACCTTC. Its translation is CASKWDPYGYTF.

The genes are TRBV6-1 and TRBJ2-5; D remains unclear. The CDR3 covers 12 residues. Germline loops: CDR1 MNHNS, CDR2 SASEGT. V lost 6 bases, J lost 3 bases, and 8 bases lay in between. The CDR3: CASSLVKETQYF. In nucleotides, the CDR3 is TGTGCCAGCAGCCTAGTCAAAGAGACCCAGTACTTC.

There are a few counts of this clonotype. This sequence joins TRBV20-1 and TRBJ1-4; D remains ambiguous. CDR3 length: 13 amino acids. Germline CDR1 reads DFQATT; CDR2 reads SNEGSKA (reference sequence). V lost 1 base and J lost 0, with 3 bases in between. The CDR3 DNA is TGCAGTGCTAGAGGCGCAACTAATGAAAAACTGTTTTTT. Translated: CSARGATNEKLFF.

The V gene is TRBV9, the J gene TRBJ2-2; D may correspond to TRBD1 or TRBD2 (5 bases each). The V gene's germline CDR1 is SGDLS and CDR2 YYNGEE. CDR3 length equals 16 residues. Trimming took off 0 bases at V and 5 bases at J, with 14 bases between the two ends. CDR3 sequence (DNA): TGTGCCAGCAGCGTAGGAGGCGGGCCAGGGACCGGGGAGCTGTTTTTT. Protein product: CASSVGGGPGTGELFF.

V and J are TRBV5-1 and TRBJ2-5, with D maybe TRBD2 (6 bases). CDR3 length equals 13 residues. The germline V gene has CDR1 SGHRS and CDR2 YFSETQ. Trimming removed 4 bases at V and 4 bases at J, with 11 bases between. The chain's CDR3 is CASSGGLTETQYF. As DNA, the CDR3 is TGCGCCAGCAGCGGGGGGTTAACAGAGACCCAGTACTTC.

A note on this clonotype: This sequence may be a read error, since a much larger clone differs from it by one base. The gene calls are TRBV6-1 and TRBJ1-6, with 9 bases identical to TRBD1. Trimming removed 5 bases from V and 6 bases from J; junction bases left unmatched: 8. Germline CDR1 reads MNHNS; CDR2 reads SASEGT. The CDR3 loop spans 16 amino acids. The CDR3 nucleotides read TGTGCCAGCAGTCATACCGGGGACAGGGTTAATTCACCCCTCCACTTT. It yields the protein CASSHTGDRVNSPLHF.

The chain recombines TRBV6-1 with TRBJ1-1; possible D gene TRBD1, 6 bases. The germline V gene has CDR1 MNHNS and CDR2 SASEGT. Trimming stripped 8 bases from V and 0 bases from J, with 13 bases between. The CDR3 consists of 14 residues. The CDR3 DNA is TGTGCCAGCTCCTCTTGGGACATGAACACTGAAGCTTTCTTT. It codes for CASSSWDMNTEAFF.

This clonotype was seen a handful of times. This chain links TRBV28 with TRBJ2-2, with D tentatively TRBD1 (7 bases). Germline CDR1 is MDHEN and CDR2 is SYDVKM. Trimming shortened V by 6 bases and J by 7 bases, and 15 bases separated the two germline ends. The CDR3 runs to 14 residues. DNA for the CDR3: TGTGCCAGCAGAGGAGGGGGCCGTCGCGGGGAGCTGTTTTTT. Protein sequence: CASRGGGRRGELFF. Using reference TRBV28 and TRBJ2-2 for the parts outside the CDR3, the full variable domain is DVKVTQSSRYLVKRTGEKVFLECVQDMDHENMFWYRQDPGLGLRLIYFSYDVKMKEKGDIPEGYSVSREKKERFSLILESASTNQTSMYLCASRGGGRRGELFFGEGSRLTVL.

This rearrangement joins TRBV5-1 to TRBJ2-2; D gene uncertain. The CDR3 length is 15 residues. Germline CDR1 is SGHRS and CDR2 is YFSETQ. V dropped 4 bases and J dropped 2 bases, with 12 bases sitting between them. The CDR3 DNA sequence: TGCGCCAGCAGCCCCATGGACGGCAACACCGGGGAGCTGTTTTTT. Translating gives CASSPMDGNTGELFF. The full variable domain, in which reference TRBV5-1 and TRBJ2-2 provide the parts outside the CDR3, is KAGVTQTPRYLIKTRGQQVTLSCSPISGHRSVSWYQQTPGQGLQFLFEYFSETQRNKGNFPGRFSGRQFSNSRSEMNVSTLELGDSALYLCASSPMDGNTGELFFGEGSRLTVL.

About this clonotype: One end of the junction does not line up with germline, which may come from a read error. The CDR3 reads CASSLAIRQPIF. Here the CDR3 DNA reads TGTGCCAGCAGCTTAGCAATCCGTCAACCGATCTTC. This chain connects TRBV7-2 to TRBJ2-7; D ambiguous. Germline V gene data show CDR1 as SGHTA and CDR2 as FQGNSA. CDR3 length equals 12 residues.

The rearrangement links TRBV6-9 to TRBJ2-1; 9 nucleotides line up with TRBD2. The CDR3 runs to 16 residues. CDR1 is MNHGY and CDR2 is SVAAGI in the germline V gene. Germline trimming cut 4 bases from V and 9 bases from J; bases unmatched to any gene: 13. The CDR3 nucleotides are TGTGCCAGCAGTTGGCCCGCCTTGCGGGAGGGTCTTGAGCAGTTCTTC. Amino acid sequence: CASSWPALREGLEQFF.

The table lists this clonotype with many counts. The CDR3 region has the DNA TGTGCCAGTAGTATAGTCATCTTCTATGGCTACACCTTC. It codes for CASSIVIFYGYTF. The chain links TRBV19 to TRBJ1-2, with D uncertain. The germline V gene encodes CDR1 LNHDA and CDR2 SQIVND (reference sequence). The CDR3 totals 13 residues. Trimming took off 1 base at V and 4 bases at J, with 7 bases between the two ends.

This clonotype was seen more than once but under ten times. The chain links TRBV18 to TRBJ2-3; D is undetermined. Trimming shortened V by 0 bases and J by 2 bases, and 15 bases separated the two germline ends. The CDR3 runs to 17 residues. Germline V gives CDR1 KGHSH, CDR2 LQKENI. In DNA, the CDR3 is TGTGCCAGCTCACCACCGTACCCTTCCCCAAACACAGATACGCAGTATTTT. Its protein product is CASSPPYPSPNTDTQYF.